A selection of T cell receptor beta chains follows, all from one sample in a study of neurological immune-mediated disorders. A single record per CDR3 protein comes from TCRdb applying MiXCR to the 5' RACE reads. The sample gives about 55,000 distinct CDR3 sequences, around 24% of which show up once; 3.5% to 5.5% is in the top ten. What was sequenced was PBMCs. These receptors were collected from a man aged 55-75 years with HTLV-1-associated myelopathy (HAM/TSP). Both conserved end residues are part of each CDR3. The D gene is left open where the match is weak. Where a row states a size, it is once, few, many or the class of an expanded clone; other rows omit it.

D gene,J gene,V gene,clone size,CDR3 length,CDR3 protein,CDR3 DNA
TRBD1,TRBJ1-4,TRBV9,many,14,CASSVGQGHEKLFF,TGTGCCAGCAGCGTGGGACAGGGACATGAAAAACTGTTTTTT
TRBD2,TRBJ2-4,TRBV5-1,once,15,CASSPTSSGSYIQYF,TGCGCCAGCAGCCCAACCTCTAGCGGGAGTTACATTCAGTACTTC
NA,TRBJ1-2,TRBV11-2,many,13,CASSLVARLGYTF,TGTGCCAGCAGCTTAGTCGCTCGGCTTGGCTACACCTTC
NA,TRBJ1-5,TRBV10-3,NA,14,CAISDSNSNQPQHF,TGTGCCATCAGTGACAGTAATAGCAATCAGCCCCAGCATTTT
NA,TRBJ2-4,TRBV20-1,once,13,CSNPHLAKNIQYF,TGCAGTAATCCTCATTTAGCCAAAAACATTCAGTACTTC
TRBD2,TRBJ2-2,TRBV3-1,NA,14,CASSQRAGTGELFF,TGTGCCAGCAGCCAGCGAGCGGGAACCGGGGAGCTGTTTTTT
NA,TRBJ2-7,TRBV3-1,NA,14,CASSPGTQSYEQYF,TGTGCCAGCAGCCCCGGGACTCAATCCTACGAGCAGTACTTC
NA,TRBJ2-1,TRBV7-3,NA,14,CASSSSGTPHEQFF,TGTGCCAGCAGCTCATCAGGGACCCCCCATGAGCAGTTCTTC
NA,TRBJ2-7,TRBV7-9,NA,13,CASSHTGPYEQYF,TGTGCCAGCAGTCATACAGGACCCTACGAGCAGTACTTC
NA,TRBJ1-1,TRBV28,NA,14,CASSISTGRIEAFF,TGTGCCAGCAGCATCTCGACAGGAAGAATTGAAGCTTTCTTT
NA,TRBJ2-1,TRBV4-1,many,12,CASSQDRKEQFF,TGCGCCAGCAGCCAAGATCGGAAGGAGCAGTTCTTC
NA,TRBJ2-7,TRBV2,many,12,CASNSREYEQYF,TGTGCCAGCAATTCCAGGGAGTACGAGCAGTACTTC
TRBD2,TRBJ2-1,TRBV3-1,many,15,CASSQEYSGINEQFF,TGTGCCAGCAGCCAAGAGTATAGCGGGATTAATGAGCAGTTCTTC
NA,TRBJ2-5,TRBV12-3/TRBV12-4,many,13,CASTPGDIETQYF,TGTGCCAGCACTCCGGGAGATATAGAGACCCAGTACTTC
NA,TRBJ2-1,TRBV21-1,NA,13,CASSKGCGGEQFF,TGTGCCAGCAGCAAAGGTTGCGGGGGTGAGCAGTTCTTC
NA,TRBJ2-3,TRBV10-3,many,16,CAISETREGTSDTQYF,TGTGCCATCAGTGAGACACGGGAAGGGACCTCCGATACGCAGTATTTT
NA,TRBJ2-5,TRBV28,many,15,CASSSSGGGGETQYF,TGTGCCAGCAGTTCCTCGGGGGGCGGAGGGGAGACCCAGTACTTC
TRBD2,TRBJ2-3,TRBV20-1,NA,15,CSARGTSGRTDTQYF,TGCAGTGCTAGAGGGACTAGCGGGAGGACCGATACGCAGTATTTT
NA,TRBJ2-7,TRBV20-1,NA,14,CSARGSESSYEQYF,TGCAGTGCTAGGGGGAGCGAGAGCTCCTACGAGCAGTACTTC
NA,TRBJ1-3,TRBV6-5,many,14,CASSRRGDGNTIYF,TGTGCCAGCAGCCGCCGAGGGGATGGAAACACCATATATTTT
TRBD1,TRBJ1-1,TRBV20-1,many,14,CSALQSQGVWVAFF,TGCAGTGCTCTACAATCCCAGGGGGTTTGGGTAGCTTTCTTT
NA,TRBJ1-6,TRBV18,many,13,CASSRDHNSPLHF,TGTGCCAGCTCCCGAGATCATAATTCACCCCTCCACTTT
TRBD1,TRBJ1-2,TRBV12-3/TRBV12-4,many,17,CASSLRAGGYTARGYTF,TGTGCCAGCAGTTTACGGGCAGGGGGTTACACAGCACGAGGCTACACCTTC
TRBD1,TRBJ1-1,TRBV20-1,many,15,CSAREGGTANTEAFF,TGCAGTGCTAGAGAAGGTGGGACAGCGAACACTGAAGCTTTCTTT
NA,TRBJ2-1,TRBV5-1,many,12,CASSPTNDEQFF,TGCGCCAGCAGCCCGACCAACGATGAGCAGTTCTTC
NA,TRBJ2-7,TRBV20-1,many,13,CSAGGYSSYEQYF,TGCAGTGCTGGGGGATACAGCTCCTACGAGCAGTACTTC
NA,TRBJ2-7,TRBV4-1,many,12,CASSQVGSEQYF,TGCGCCAGCAGCCAAGTAGGCTCAGAGCAGTACTTC
NA,TRBJ2-7,TRBV5-1,many,13,CASSLGGGYEQYF,TGCGCCAGCAGCTTAGGGGGGGGCTACGAGCAGTACTTC
NA,TRBJ2-7,TRBV7-2,many,13,CASSSRDSVGQYF,TGTGCCAGCAGCTCCCGGGACTCCGTTGGGCAGTACTTC
NA,TRBJ2-5,TRBV5-1,many,14,CASSFGEFVETQYF,TGCGCCAGCAGCTTCGGGGAGTTCGTAGAGACCCAGTACTTC
NA,TRBJ2-2,TRBV5-1,NA,13,CASSLFGAGELFF,TGCGCCAGCAGCTTGTTTGGCGCCGGGGAGCTGTTTTTT
NA,TRBJ2-1,TRBV20-1,few,14,CSAPLDPKSGEQFF,TGCAGTGCGCCGTTGGACCCAAAAAGCGGTGAGCAGTTCTTC
NA,TRBJ1-5,TRBV20-1,NA,16,CSARDHRVGANQPQHF,TGCAGTGCTAGAGATCACAGGGTAGGGGCCAATCAGCCCCAGCATTTT
TRBD1,TRBJ2-7,TRBV3-1,NA,17,CASSQDRYRTGSYEQYF,TGTGCCAGCAGCCAAGATCGCTATAGGACAGGTTCCTACGAGCAGTACTTC
TRBD1,TRBJ2-7,TRBV20-1,many,13,CSAIETGSGEQYF,TGCAGTGCTATCGAGACAGGGTCGGGCGAGCAGTACTTC
NA,TRBJ2-1,TRBV20-1,NA,14,CSARTPRTYNEQFF,TGCAGTGCTAGGACTCCTAGGACCTACAATGAGCAGTTCTTC
NA,TRBJ2-1,TRBV25-1,many,15,CASSQRGDRENEQFF,TGTGCCAGCAGTCAGCGAGGCGATAGGGAGAATGAGCAGTTCTTC
TRBD1,TRBJ2-1,TRBV18,few,14,CASSLRTGENEQFF,TGTGCCAGCTCACTACGGACAGGGGAAAATGAGCAGTTCTTC
NA,TRBJ2-7,TRBV11-1,many,13,CASSYTRTYEQYF,TGTGCCAGCAGCTACACCAGGACCTACGAGCAGTACTTC
TRBD1,TRBJ1-2,TRBV25-1,many,14,CASRRQGDNYGYTF,TGTGCCAGCAGACGACAGGGTGATAACTATGGCTACACCTTC
NA,TRBJ2-7,TRBV10-3,NA,13,CAIRADSPYEQYF,TGTGCCATCAGAGCCGACAGTCCCTACGAGCAGTACTTC
NA,TRBJ2-2,TRBV5-1,NA,17,CASSSRTVIANTGELFF,TGCGCCAGCAGCTCGCGGACAGTCATCGCGAACACCGGGGAGCTGTTTTTT
NA,TRBJ2-1,TRBV5-1,few,14,CASSLAREVNEQFF,TGCGCCAGCAGCTTGGCCAGGGAGGTTAATGAGCAGTTCTTC
TRBD1,TRBJ2-7,TRBV27,many,14,CASSQRQGVNEQYF,TGTGCCAGCAGTCAACGACAGGGGGTGAACGAGCAGTACTTC
TRBD1,TRBJ2-3,TRBV15,NA,16,CATSRDGGQGTDTQYF,TGTGCCACCAGCAGAGATGGGGGACAGGGGACAGATACGCAGTATTTT
TRBD2,TRBJ2-1,TRBV10-1,few,16,CASSGASGRAANEQFF,TGCGCCAGCAGTGGAGCTAGCGGGAGGGCCGCCAATGAGCAGTTCTTC